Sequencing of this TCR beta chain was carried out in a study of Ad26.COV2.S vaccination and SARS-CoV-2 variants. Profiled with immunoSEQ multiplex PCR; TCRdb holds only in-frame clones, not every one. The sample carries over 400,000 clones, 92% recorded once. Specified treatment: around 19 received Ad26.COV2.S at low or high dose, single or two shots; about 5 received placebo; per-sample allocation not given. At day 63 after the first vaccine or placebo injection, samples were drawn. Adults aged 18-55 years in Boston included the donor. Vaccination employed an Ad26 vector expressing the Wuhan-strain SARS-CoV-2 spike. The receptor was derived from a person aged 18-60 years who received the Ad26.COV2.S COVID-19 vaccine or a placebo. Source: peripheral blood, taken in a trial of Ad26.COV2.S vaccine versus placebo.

This CDR3 is CATSDYRTNQPQHF. Written as DNA, the CDR3 is TGTGCCACCAGTGATTACAGGACAAATCAGCCCCAGCATTTT. The genes are TRBV24-1 and TRBJ1-5; D possibly corresponds to TRBD1 (5 bases). The CDR3 extends over 14 amino acids. Germline V gives CDR1 KGHDR, CDR2 SFDVKD. V was clipped by 2 bases and J by 4 bases, with 8 bases between them.